This section outlines one T cell receptor (beta chain) sequence together with its context. The sample is drawn from a study of blood T cell repertoires in COVID-19. Study-wide context: The study drew acute and convalescent COVID-19 samples from the United States, Italy and Spain. PBMCs, B-cell-depleted T cells, or T cells were the source of the cDNA or gDNA that made up the material.

Germline values: CDR1 LGHDT, CDR2 YNNKEL (reference sequence). The CDR3 is 15 residues long. V lost 5 bases to trimming and J lost 7 bases, with 17 bases between them. Authors' processing steps: Nucleated cell counts were estimated from reference gene primer amplification. Some clones are missing from TCRdb's copy, which holds only in-frame ones; the method was immunoSEQ multiplex PCR. The V and J calls and clone size are taken from that table; D and trimming were inferred from the DNA. Counted here are tens of thousands of clones, 75% to 95% occurring once; the ten biggest clones make up roughly 9.2%.

Input material: peripheral blood. The chain is built from TRBV3-1 (or the pseudogene TRBV3-2) and TRBJ1-4; perhaps TRBD1 as D (5 bases). The TCR comes from a woman aged 80 or older with active COVID-19. CDR3 sequence: CASSETGQGGEKLFF. Written as DNA, the CDR3 is TGTGCCAGCAGCGAAACTGGGCAGGGTGGTGAAAAACTGTTTTTT.